This is a list of T cell receptor beta chains from one sample in a study of PD-1 blockade in classical Hodgkin lymphoma. TCRdb keeps only in-frame clones here, not all; method: immunoSEQ multiplex PCR. The sample consists of 75,000 to 100,000 clones, roughly 80% of them appearing once. The specimen was peripheral blood mononuclear cells (PBMCs), collected before the second cycle of nivolumab. Receptors were obtained from a human donor with classical Hodgkin lymphoma. Each CDR3 is given with its conserved first and last residue. D genes are given only for firm matches. Clone size appears in some rows only: once, few, many, or a class for an expanded clone.

V gene: TRBV7-2
D gene: TRBD1
CDR3 length: 15
clone size: many
J gene: TRBJ2-1
CDR3 protein: CASRPTGTDYNEQFF
CDR3 DNA: TGTGCCAGCAGACCTACCGGGACAGACTACAATGAGCAGTTCTTC

V gene: TRBV2
D gene: -
CDR3 length: 13
clone size: -
J gene: TRBJ1-5
CDR3 protein: CASSPSWGQPQHF
CDR3 DNA: TGTGCCAGCAGCCCCAGCTGGGGTCAGCCCCAGCATTTT

V gene: TRBV7-2
D gene: TRBD2
CDR3 length: 18
clone size: -
J gene: TRBJ2-1
CDR3 protein: CASSLQLAGGLSYNEQFF
CDR3 DNA: TGTGCCAGCAGCTTACAGCTAGCGGGAGGGCTCTCCTACAATGAGCAGTTCTTC

V gene: TRBV5-8
D gene: -
CDR3 length: 17
clone size: -
J gene: TRBJ2-1
CDR3 protein: CASSSPPLTYLGNEQFF
CDR3 DNA: TGTGCCAGCAGCTCCCCTCCCTTAACATACCTAGGTAATGAGCAGTTCTTC

V gene: TRBV27
D gene: TRBD2
CDR3 length: 15
clone size: -
J gene: TRBJ2-7
CDR3 protein: CASSSSTSGSGEQYF
CDR3 DNA: TGTGCCAGCAGTTCATCGACTAGCGGGAGTGGTGAGCAGTACTTC

V gene: TRBV21-1
D gene: -
CDR3 length: 16
clone size: -
J gene: TRBJ2-3
CDR3 protein: CASRSLFSGSDETQYF
CDR3 DNA: TGTGCCAGCCGAAGCCTATTTAGCGGGAGCGACGAGACGCAGTATTTT

V gene: TRBV5-1
D gene: TRBD1
CDR3 length: 15
clone size: few
J gene: TRBJ1-2
CDR3 protein: CASSPTGTGGFGYTF
CDR3 DNA: TGCGCCAGCAGCCCCACCGGGACAGGGGGATTTGGCTACACCTTC

V gene: TRBV4-1
D gene: -
CDR3 length: 16
clone size: -
J gene: TRBJ2-7
CDR3 protein: CASSQGPLAYSYEQYF
CDR3 DNA: TGCGCCAGCAGCCAAGGCCCGTTGGCCTACTCCTACGAGCAGTACTTC

V gene: TRBV7-2
D gene: TRBD1
CDR3 length: 14
clone size: few
J gene: TRBJ1-3
CDR3 protein: CASIPTGFTDTIYF
CDR3 DNA: TGTGCCAGCATACCGACAGGGTTTACGGACACCATATATTTT

V gene: TRBV27
D gene: TRBD2
CDR3 length: 17
clone size: -
J gene: TRBJ2-1
CDR3 protein: CASSNKAGAGTYNEQFF
CDR3 DNA: TGTGCCAGCAGCAACAAAGCGGGGGCAGGGACCTACAATGAGCAGTTCTTC

V gene: TRBV7-2
D gene: -
CDR3 length: 11
clone size: -
J gene: TRBJ2-7
CDR3 protein: CASSATYEQYF
CDR3 DNA: TGTGCCAGCAGCGCAACATACGAGCAGTACTTC

V gene: TRBV6-4
D gene: -
CDR3 length: 9
clone size: once
J gene: TRBJ1-2
CDR3 protein: CARKSGYTF
CDR3 DNA: TGTGCCCGCAAAAGTGGCTACACCTTC

V gene: TRBV15
D gene: -
CDR3 length: 14
clone size: few
J gene: TRBJ1-4
CDR3 protein: CATSRDQAVEKLFF
CDR3 DNA: TGTGCCACCAGCAGAGATCAGGCGGTGGAAAAACTGTTTTTT

V gene: TRBV25-1
D gene: -
CDR3 length: 15
clone size: -
J gene: TRBJ2-7
CDR3 protein: CASSEIGGVTEEQYF
CDR3 DNA: TGTGCCAGCAGTGAGATAGGGGGAGTAACAGAAGAGCAGTACTTC

V gene: TRBV20-1
D gene: -
CDR3 length: 11
clone size: -
J gene: TRBJ2-7
CDR3 protein: CSASGNYEQYF
CDR3 DNA: TGCAGTGCTAGTGGGAACTACGAGCAGTACTTC